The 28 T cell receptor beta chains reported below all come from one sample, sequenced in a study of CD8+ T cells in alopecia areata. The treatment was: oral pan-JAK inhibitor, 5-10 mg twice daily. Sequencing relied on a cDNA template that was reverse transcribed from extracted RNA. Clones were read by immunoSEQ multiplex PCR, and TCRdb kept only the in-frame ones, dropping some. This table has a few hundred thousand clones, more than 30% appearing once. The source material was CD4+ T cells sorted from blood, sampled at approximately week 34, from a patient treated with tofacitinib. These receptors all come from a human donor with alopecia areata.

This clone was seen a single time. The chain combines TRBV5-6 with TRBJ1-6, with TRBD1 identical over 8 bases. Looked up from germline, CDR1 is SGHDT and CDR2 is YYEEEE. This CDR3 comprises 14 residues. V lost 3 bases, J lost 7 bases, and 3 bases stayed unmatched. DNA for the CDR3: TGTGCCAGCAGCTCGCGACAGGGGAATTCACCCCTCCACTTT. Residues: CASSSRQGNSPLHF.

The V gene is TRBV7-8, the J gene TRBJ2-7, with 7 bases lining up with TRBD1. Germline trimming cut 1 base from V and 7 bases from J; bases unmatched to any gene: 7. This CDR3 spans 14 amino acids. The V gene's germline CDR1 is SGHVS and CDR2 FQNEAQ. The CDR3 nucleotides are TGTGCCAGCAGCTTAGATGACAGGGTGGGAGAGCAGTACTTC. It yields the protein CASSLDDRVGEQYF.

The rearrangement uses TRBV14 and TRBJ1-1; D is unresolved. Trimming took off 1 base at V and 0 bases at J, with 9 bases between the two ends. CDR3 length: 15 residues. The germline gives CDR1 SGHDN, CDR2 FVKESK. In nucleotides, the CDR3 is TGTGCCAGCAGCCAAGTTGGACGCTTGAACACTGAAGCTTTCTTT. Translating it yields CASSQVGRLNTEAFF.

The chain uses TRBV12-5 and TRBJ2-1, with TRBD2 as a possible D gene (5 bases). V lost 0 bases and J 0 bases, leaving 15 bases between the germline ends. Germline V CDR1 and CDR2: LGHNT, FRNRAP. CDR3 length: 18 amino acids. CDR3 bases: TGTGCTAGTGGTTTGGTACTCGGGATCCGGAGCTCCTACAATGAGCAGTTCTTC. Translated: CASGLVLGIRSSYNEQFF.

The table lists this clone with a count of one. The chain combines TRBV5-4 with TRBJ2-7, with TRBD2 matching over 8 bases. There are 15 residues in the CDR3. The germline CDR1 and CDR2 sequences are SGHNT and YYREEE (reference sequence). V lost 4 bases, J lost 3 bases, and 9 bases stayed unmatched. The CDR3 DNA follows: TGTGCCAGCAGCCAAAGCGGGAGTGGTTTCTACGAGCAGTACTTC. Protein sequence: CASSQSGSGFYEQYF. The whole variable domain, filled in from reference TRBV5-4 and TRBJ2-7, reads ETGVTQSPTHLIKTRGQQVTLRCSSQSGHNTVSWYQQALGQGPQFIFQYYREEENGRGNFPPRFSGLQFPNYSSELNVNALELDDSALYLCASSQSGSGFYEQYFGPGTRLTVT.

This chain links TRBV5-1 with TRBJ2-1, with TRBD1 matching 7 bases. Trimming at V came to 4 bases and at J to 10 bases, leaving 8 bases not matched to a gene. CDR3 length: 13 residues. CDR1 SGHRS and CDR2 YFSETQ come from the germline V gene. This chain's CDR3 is CASSPLSGQEQFF. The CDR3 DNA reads TGCGCCAGCAGCCCGCTGTCGGGACAGGAGCAGTTCTTC.

Here the CDR3 reads CAWSVRYSDRLNYGYTF. DNA for the CDR3: TGTGCCTGGAGTGTGCGCTATTCTGACAGACTGAACTATGGCTACACCTTC. The V gene is TRBV30, the J gene TRBJ1-2; tentative D call: TRBD1 (5 bases). V was trimmed by 0 bases and J by 2 bases, leaving 19 bases between them. Germline V gene sequence: CDR1 GTSNPN, CDR2 SVGIG (reference sequence). The CDR3 runs 17 residues. Filled out from reference TRBV30 and TRBJ1-2, the complete variable domain reads SQTIHQWPATLVQPVGSPLSLECTVEGTSNPNLYWYRQAAGRGLQLLFYSVGIGQISSEVPQNLSASRPQDRQFILSSKKLLLSDSGFYLCAWSVRYSDRLNYGYTFGSGTRLTVV.

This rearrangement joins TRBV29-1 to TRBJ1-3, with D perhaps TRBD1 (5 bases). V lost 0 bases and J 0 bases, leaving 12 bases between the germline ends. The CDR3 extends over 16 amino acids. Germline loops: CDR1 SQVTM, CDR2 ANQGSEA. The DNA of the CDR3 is TGCAGCGTTGAAGATCATAGGACAAACTCTGGAAACACCATATATTTT. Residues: CSVEDHRTNSGNTIYF.

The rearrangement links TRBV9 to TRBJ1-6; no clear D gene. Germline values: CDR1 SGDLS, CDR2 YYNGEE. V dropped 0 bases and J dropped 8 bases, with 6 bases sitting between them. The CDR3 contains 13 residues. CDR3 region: CASSVVEDSPLHF. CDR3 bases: TGTGCCAGCAGCGTAGTGGAGGATTCACCCCTCCACTTT.

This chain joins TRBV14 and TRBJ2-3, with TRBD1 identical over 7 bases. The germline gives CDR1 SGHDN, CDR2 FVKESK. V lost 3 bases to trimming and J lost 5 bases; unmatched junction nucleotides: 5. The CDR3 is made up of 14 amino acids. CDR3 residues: CASSQQQGIDTQYF. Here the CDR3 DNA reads TGTGCCAGCAGCCAGCAACAGGGGATAGATACGCAGTATTTT.

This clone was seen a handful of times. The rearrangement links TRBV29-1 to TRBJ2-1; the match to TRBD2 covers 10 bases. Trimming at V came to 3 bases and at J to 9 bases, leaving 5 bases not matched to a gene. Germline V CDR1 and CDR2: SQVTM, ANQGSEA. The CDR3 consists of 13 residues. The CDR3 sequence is CSVDLAGAGEQFF. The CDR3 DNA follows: TGCAGCGTTGACCTAGCGGGGGCAGGTGAGCAGTTCTTC.

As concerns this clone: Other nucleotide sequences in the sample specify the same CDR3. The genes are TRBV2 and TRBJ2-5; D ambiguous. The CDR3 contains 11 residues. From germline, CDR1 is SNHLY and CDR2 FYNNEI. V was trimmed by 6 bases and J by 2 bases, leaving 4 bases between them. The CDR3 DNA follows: TGTGCCAGCAGCCTTCAAGAGACCCAGTACTTC. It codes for CASSLQETQYF.

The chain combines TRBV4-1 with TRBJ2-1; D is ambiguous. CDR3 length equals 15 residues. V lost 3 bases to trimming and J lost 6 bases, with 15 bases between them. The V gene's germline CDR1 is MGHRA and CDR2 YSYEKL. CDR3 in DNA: TGCGCCAGCAGCCACGGAATAGCAGCCCTCAATGAGCAGTTCTTC. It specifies CASSHGIAALNEQFF.

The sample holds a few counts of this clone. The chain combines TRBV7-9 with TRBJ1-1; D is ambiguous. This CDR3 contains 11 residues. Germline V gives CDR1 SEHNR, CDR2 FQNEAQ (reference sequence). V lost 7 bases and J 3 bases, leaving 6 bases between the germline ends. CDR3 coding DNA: TGTGCCAGCACAGTTGACACTGAAGCTTTCTTT. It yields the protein CASTVDTEAFF.

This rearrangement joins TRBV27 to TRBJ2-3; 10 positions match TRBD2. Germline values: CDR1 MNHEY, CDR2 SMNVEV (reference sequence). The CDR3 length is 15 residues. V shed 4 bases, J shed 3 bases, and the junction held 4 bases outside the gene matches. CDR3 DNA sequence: TGTGCCAGCAGTTCCCTAGCGGGAGTGACAGATACGCAGTATTTT. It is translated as CASSSLAGVTDTQYF.

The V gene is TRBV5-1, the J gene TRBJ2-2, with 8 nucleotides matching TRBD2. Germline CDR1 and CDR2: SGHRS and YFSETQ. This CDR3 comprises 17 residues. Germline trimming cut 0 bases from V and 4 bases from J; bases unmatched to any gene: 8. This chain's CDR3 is CASSLASGGWSTGELFF. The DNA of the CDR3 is TGCGCCAGCAGCTTGGCAAGCGGGGGATGGAGCACCGGGGAGCTGTTTTTT.

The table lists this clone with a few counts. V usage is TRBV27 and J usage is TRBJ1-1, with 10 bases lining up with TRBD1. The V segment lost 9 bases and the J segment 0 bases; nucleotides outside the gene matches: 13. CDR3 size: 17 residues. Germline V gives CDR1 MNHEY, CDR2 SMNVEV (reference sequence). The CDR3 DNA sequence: TGTGCCAGTGTCCGGGTGGGGACAGGGGCCTTGAACACTGAAGCTTTCTTT. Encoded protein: CASVRVGTGALNTEAFF.

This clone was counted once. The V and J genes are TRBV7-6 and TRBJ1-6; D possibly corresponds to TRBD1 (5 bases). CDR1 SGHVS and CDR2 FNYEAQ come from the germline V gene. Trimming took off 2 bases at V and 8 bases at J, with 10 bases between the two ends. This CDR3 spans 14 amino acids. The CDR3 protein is CASSLTRVDSPLHF. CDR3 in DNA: TGTGCCAGCAGCTTAACCAGGGTTGATTCACCCCTCCACTTT.

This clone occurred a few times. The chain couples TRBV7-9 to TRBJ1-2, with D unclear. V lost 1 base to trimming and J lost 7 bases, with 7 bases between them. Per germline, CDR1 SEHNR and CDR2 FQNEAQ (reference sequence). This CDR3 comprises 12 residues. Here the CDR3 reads CASSLVRGGYTF. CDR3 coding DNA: TGTGCCAGCAGCTTAGTACGGGGTGGCTACACCTTC.

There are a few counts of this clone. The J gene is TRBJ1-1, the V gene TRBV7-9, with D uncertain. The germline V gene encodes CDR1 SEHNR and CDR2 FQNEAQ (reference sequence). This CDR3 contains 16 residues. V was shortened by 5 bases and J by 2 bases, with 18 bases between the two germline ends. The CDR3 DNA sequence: TGTGCCAGCAGCCCAAACGCTTTACGATTTAACACTGAAGCTTTCTTT. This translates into CASSPNALRFNTEAFF.

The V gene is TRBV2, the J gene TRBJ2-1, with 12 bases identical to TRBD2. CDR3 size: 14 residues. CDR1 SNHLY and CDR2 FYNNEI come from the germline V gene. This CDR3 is CASNRLAGDSEQFF. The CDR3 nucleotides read TGTGCGTCTAACCGACTAGCGGGAGATTCTGAGCAGTTCTTC.

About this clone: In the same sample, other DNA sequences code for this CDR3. In DNA form, the CDR3 reads TGTGCCAGCAGCGCAAGACAGGGGAACACTGAAGCTTTCTTT. Translating gives CASSARQGNTEAFF. The chain carries TRBV9 and TRBJ1-1, with 7 bases aligning to TRBD1. V shed 3 bases, J shed 1 base, and the junction held 3 bases outside the gene matches. There are 14 residues in the CDR3. The germline V gene encodes CDR1 SGDLS and CDR2 YYNGEE.

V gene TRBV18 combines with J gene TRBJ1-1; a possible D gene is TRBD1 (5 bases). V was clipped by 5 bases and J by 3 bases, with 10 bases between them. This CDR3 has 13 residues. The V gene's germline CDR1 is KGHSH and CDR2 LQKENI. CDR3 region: CASSYGGDTEAFF. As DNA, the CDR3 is TGTGCCAGCTCATATGGGGGAGACACTGAAGCTTTCTTT.

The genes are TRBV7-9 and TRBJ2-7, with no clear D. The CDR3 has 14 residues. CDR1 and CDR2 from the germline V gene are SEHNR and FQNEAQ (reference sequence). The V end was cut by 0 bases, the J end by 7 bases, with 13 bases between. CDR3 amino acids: CASSLAQSSEEQYF. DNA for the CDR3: TGTGCCAGCAGCTTAGCGCAGTCCAGTGAGGAGCAGTACTTC.

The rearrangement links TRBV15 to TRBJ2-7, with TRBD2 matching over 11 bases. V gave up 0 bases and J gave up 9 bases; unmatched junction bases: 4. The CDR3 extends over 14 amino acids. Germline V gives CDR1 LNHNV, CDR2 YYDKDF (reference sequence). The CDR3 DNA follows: TGTGCCACCAGCAGAGATCTAGCGGGGGGACCGCAGTACTTC. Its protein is CATSRDLAGGPQYF.

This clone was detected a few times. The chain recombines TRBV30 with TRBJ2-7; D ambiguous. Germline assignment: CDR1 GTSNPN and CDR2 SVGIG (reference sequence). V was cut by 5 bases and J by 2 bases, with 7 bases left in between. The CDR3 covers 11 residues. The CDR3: CAWSTPYEQYF. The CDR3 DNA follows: TGTGCCTGGTCGACACCCTACGAGCAGTACTTC.

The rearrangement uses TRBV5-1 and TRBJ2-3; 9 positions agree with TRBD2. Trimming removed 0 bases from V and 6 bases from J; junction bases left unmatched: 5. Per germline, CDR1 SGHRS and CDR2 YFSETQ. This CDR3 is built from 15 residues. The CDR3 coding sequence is TGCGCCAGCAGCTTGGACTCTAGCGGGATCGATACGCAGTATTTT. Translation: CASSLDSSGIDTQYF.

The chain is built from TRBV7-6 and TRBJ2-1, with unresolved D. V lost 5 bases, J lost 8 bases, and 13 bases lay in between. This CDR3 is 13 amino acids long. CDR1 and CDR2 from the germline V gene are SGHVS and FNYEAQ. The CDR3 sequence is CASSRGPAHEQFF. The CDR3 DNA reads TGTGCCAGCAGCCGCGGACCGGCACATGAGCAGTTCTTC. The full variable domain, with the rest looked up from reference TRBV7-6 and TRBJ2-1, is GAGVSQSPRYKVTKRGQDVALRCDPISGHVSLYWYRQALGQGPEFLTYFNYEAQQDKSGLPNDRFSAERPEGSISTLTIQRTEQRDSAMYRCASSRGPAHEQFFGPGTRLTVL.